The present entry profiles one T cell receptor (beta chain) with its context. Its matching antigen is unknown. Anti-CD25 beads selected CD4+CD25+ regulatory T cells from positively selected CD4+ cells. Magnetic beads coated with subset-specific antibodies isolated the T cell subsets. This sample is drawn from a study of relationships among human T cell subsets. The CDR3 extends over 13 amino acids. Trimming took 3 bases from V and 1 from J, leaving 6 bases between them. CDR1 SGHVS and CDR2 FNYEAQ come from the germline V gene. Semiquantitative ARM-PCR amplified T cell receptor alpha and beta CDR3 regions from mRNA. Tagged nested gene-specific primers were used first, then communal superprimers amplified exponentially. TCRdb re-called the multiplex PCR reads through MiXCR, storing one row per CDR3 protein. The sample lists more than 13,000 distinct CDR3 sequences, 50% to 75% seen once, with roughly 1.9% in the top ten.

Study-level results: Some CD4+CD8+ double-positive cells may remain after bead sorting.

Material: Tregs sorted from blood. The chain has TRBV7-6 and TRBJ1-1; no firm D call. This receptor was obtained from a man aged 35-49 years in good health. CDR3 in amino acids: CASSFSGNTEAFF. In DNA form, the CDR3 reads TGTGCCAGCAGCTTCTCCGGGAACACTGAAGCTTTCTTT. Based on the CDR3 plus reference TRBV7-6 and TRBJ1-1, the full variable domain is GAGVSQSPRYKVTKRGQDVALRCDPISGHVSLYWYRQALGQGPEFLTYFNYEAQQDKSGLPNDRFSAERPEGSISTLTIQRTEQRDSAMYRCASSFSGNTEAFFGQGTRLTVV.